This TCR beta chain appears in the sequencing data of a study of blood T cell repertoires in COVID-19. V lost 3 bases and J lost 6; bases outside the gene matches: 11. This CDR3 is 17 amino acids long. Germline-derived CDR1 and CDR2 are SGHNT and YYREEE (reference sequence). Libraries were prepared by immunoSEQ multiplex PCR; TCRdb keeps only in-frame clonotypes and omits some of them. The sample yields 55,000 to 95,000 clones, roughly four fifths seen once. Sequenced: peripheral blood. The TCR comes from a woman in her 70s with acute or convalescent COVID-19. V and J are TRBV5-4 and TRBJ2-3, with 12 bases that match TRBD2. The DNA for the CDR3 is TGTGCCAGCAGCTCCCTACTACAGACTAGCGGGAGCGATACGCAGTATTTT. Translated, it gives CASSSLLQTSGSDTQYF.